This T cell receptor (beta chain) was identified in a study of blood T cell repertoires in COVID-19. Assay: immunoSEQ multiplex PCR; the TCRdb copy retains only in-frame clones and omits some. Of 40,000 or so clones in the sample, about 89% were seen once. Trimming stripped 1 base from V and 0 bases from J, with 16 bases between. The CDR3 consists of 19 residues. Germline CDR1 and CDR2: SGHTA and FQGNSA. Sequencing input: peripheral blood. V usage is TRBV7-2 and J usage is TRBJ1-6, with unresolved D. The clonotype was recovered from a human donor in a cohort sampled during active COVID-19. As DNA, the CDR3 is TGTGCCAGCAGCTTAGGATTCGGCGGCAGAAGCTCCTATAATTCACCCCTCCACTTT. Protein: CASSLGFGGRSSYNSPLHF. The full variable domain, in which reference TRBV7-2 and TRBJ1-6 provide the parts outside the CDR3, is GAGVSQSPSNKVTEKGKDVELRCDPISGHTALYWYRQSLGQGLEFLIYFQGNSAPDKSGLPSDRFSAERTGGSVSTLTIQRTQQEDSAVYLCASSLGFGGRSSYNSPLHFGNGTRLTVT.